A selection of T cell receptor beta chains follows, all from one sample in a study of blood T cell repertoires in COVID-19. Assay used: immunoSEQ multiplex PCR; TCRdb lists only in-frame clones, some missing. The table has about 48,000 clones, 80% to 90% seen once; the top ten hold under 3%. Sample: peripheral blood. The receptors originated from a woman aged 80 or over with acute or convalescent COVID-19. The CDR3 runs from the conserved cysteine through the conserved F or W. Each record gives: clone size, CDR3 length, V gene, J gene, D gene, CDR3 DNA, CDR3 protein. The D gene is left open where the match is weak. The size field is filled for only some rows; it gives once, few, many or a size class.

>NA|16|TRBV7-9|TRBJ1-2|NA
TGTGCCAGCAGCCGCGCGTCGGCCAGGGGAGCCTATGGCTACACCTTC
CASSRASARGAYGYTF
>NA|14|TRBV7-2|TRBJ1-2|TRBD1
TGTGCCAGCAGCATGGGACAGGGATTCGAGGGCTACACCTTC
CASSMGQGFEGYTF
>NA|17|TRBV18|TRBJ1-3|TRBD1
TGTGCCAGCTCATCACTTGGGACAGGGTCGGCAGGAAACACCATATATTTT
CASSSLGTGSAGNTIYF
>NA|17|TRBV28|TRBJ1-5|NA
TGTGCCAGCAGCCGAGGATCAAGCCTTTATAGCAATCAGCCCCAGCATTTT
CASSRGSSLYSNQPQHF
>NA|17|TRBV3-1/TRBV3-2|TRBJ2-3|TRBD2
TGTGCCAGCAGCCACCTTAGCGGGGGCACTAGCACAGATACGCAGTATTTT
CASSHLSGGTSTDTQYF
>NA|14|TRBV5-6|TRBJ1-3|NA
TGTGCCAGCAGCCTCCTGCGCACTGGAAACACCATATATTTT
CASSLLRTGNTIYF
>NA|16|TRBV5-1|TRBJ2-2|NA
TGCGCCAGCAGCTTGGGCGGCCAGCAGAACACCGGGGAGCTGTTTTTT
CASSLGGQQNTGELFF
>NA|14|TRBV6-4|TRBJ1-2|TRBD1
TGTGCCAGCAAGGATTGGACAGGGGGAGGAGGCTACACCTTC
CASKDWTGGGGYTF
>NA|13|TRBV5-1|TRBJ1-2|NA
TGCGCCAGCAGCTCCGGACAGCTCTATGGCTACACCTTC
CASSSGQLYGYTF
>NA|16|TRBV3-1/TRBV3-2|TRBJ1-5|TRBD1
TGTGCCAGCAGCCAAGATAGGACAGGGGGCAATCAGCCCCAGCATTTT
CASSQDRTGGNQPQHF
>NA|13|TRBV19|TRBJ1-2|TRBD1
TGTGCCAGTAGTCCCCCGGACAGGCCTGGCTACACCTTC
CASSPPDRPGYTF
>NA|14|TRBV29-1|TRBJ1-1|TRBD1
TGCAGCGTTCCGGACAGGGGATCGAACACTGAAGCTTTCTTT
CSVPDRGSNTEAFF
>NA|17|TRBV18|TRBJ2-4|NA
TGTGCCAGCTCACCTAGGACAGAAACTTTCGCCAAAAACATTCAGTACTTC
CASSPRTETFAKNIQYF
>few|15|TRBV10-2|TRBJ1-2|NA
TGCGCCAGCAGTGAGTCGAAAAGTGGGCAGCTTGGCTACACCTTC
CASSESKSGQLGYTF
>NA|13|TRBV10-1|TRBJ2-7|NA
TGCGCCAGCAGTGAGTCGACTCGAGGGGAGCAGTACTTC
CASSESTRGEQYF
>NA|17|TRBV5-1|TRBJ2-2|TRBD1
TGCGCCAGCAGCTTAAATGGCCAGGGGGCGAACACCGGGGAGCTGTTTTTT
CASSLNGQGANTGELFF
>NA|13|TRBV5-4|TRBJ2-7|NA
TGTGCCAGCAGCTTGTGGGCCGGGGGCGAGCAGTACTTC
CASSLWAGGEQYF
>NA|14|TRBV5-1|TRBJ2-5|NA
TGCGCCAGCAGCTTGGGGGGACTCCAAGAGACCCAGTACTTC
CASSLGGLQETQYF
>NA|14|TRBV14|TRBJ1-2|NA
TGTGCCAGCAGCCAAGTAGGGGTGGACTATGGCTACACCTTC
CASSQVGVDYGYTF
>NA|14|TRBV18|TRBJ2-7|NA
TGTGCCAGCTCACCTCAGGGGAAGGGTTACGAGCAGTACTTC
CASSPQGKGYEQYF
>NA|14|TRBV5-1|TRBJ2-6|NA
TGCGCCAGCAGCCTACGACAGGGGGCCAACGTCCTGACTTTC
CASSLRQGANVLTF
>NA|16|TRBV4-2|TRBJ1-5|TRBD1
TGTGCCAGCAGCCAAGCGACAGGGGGAGGCAATCAGCCCCAGCATTTT
CASSQATGGGNQPQHF
>NA|12|TRBV12-3/TRBV12-4|TRBJ1-1|NA
TGTGCCAGCACACAACGGAACACTGAAGCTTTCTTT
CASTQRNTEAFF
>NA|16|TRBV19|TRBJ1-3|NA
TGTGCCAGTAGTGAATACGCGGCAAGCTCTGGAAACACCATATATTTT
CASSEYAASSGNTIYF
>NA|13|TRBV30|TRBJ2-7|TRBD1
TGTGCCTGGCTTGCGACAGGGGAAGGGGAGCAGTACTTC
CAWLATGEGEQYF
>NA|17|TRBV5-8|TRBJ2-3|NA
TGTGCCAGCAGCTTGGTTGAGGCAGGGGCGGGCGCAGATACGCAGTATTTT
CASSLVEAGAGADTQYF